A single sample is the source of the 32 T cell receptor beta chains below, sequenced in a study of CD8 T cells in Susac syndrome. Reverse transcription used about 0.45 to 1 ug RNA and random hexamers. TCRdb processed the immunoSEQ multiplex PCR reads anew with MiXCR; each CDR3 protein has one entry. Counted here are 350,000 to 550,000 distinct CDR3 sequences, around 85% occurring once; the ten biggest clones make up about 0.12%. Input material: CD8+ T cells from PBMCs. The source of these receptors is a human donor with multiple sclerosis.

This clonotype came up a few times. The CDR3 nucleotides read TGCGCCAGCAGCCCTCCGGTGGCGGGGGTCAACACCGGGGAGCTGTTTTTT. This translates into CASSPPVAGVNTGELFF. V usage is TRBV5-1 and J usage is TRBJ2-2, with 7 bases identical to TRBD2. There are 17 residues in the CDR3. Germline CDR1 and CDR2: SGHRS and YFSETQ. V shed 4 bases, J shed 2 bases, and the junction held 11 bases outside the gene matches.

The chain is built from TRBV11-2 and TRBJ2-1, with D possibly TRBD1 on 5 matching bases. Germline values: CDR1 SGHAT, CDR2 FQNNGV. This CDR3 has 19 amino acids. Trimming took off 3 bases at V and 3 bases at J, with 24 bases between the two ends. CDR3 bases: TGTGCCAGCAGCTTCAAGCCTTTCCTCGGGCAGGGTTACTACAATGAGCAGTTCTTC. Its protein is CASSFKPFLGQGYYNEQFF.

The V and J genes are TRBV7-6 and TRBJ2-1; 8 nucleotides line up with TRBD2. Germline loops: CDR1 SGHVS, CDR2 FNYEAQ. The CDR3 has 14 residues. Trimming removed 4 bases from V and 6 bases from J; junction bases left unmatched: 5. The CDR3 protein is CASSSQTSGNEQFF. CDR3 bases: TGTGCCAGCAGCTCTCAAACTAGCGGCAATGAGCAGTTCTTC.

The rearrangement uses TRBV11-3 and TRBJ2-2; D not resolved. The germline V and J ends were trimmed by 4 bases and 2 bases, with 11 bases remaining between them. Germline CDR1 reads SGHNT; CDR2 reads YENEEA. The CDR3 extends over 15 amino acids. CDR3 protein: CASSSPVDNTGELFF. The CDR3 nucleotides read TGTGCCAGCAGCTCGCCAGTTGACAACACCGGGGAGCTGTTTTTT. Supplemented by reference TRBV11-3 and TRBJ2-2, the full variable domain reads EAGVVQSPRYKIIEKKQPVAFWCNPISGHNTLYWYLQNLGQGPELLIRYENEEAVDDSQLPKDRFSAERLKGVDSTLKIQPAELGDSAVYLCASSSPVDNTGELFFGEGSRLTVL.

The CDR3 protein is CASSLLKYVFYGYTF. In DNA form, the CDR3 reads TGTGCCAGCAGTCTGCTGAAATACGTTTTTTATGGCTACACCTTC. The V and J genes are TRBV5-6 and TRBJ1-2; D not certain. In germline, CDR1 is SGHDT, CDR2 YYEEEE. The CDR3 is made up of 15 amino acids. The ends were cut back, 5 bases at V and 5 bases at J, with 19 bases in the middle.

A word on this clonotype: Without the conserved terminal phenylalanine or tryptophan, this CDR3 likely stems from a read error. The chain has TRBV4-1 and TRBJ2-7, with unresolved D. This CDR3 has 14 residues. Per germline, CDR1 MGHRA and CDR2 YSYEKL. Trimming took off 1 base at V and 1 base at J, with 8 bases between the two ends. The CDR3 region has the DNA TGCGCCAGCAGCCAAGCGGTGGGGTCCTACGAGCAGTACCTC. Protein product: CASSQAVGSYEQYL.

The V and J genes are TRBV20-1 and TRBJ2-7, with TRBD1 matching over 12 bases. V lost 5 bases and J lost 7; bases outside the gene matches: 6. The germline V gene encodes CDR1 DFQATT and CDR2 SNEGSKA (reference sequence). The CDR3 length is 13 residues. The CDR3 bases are TGCAGTGCTCGGGGACAGGGGGCGAAAGAGCAGTACTTC. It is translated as CSARGQGAKEQYF.

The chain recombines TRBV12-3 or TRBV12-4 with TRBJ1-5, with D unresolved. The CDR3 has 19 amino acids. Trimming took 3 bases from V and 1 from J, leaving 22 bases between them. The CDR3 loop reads CASSLVWGGSGRSNQPQHF. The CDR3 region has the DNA TGTGCCAGCAGTTTGGTGTGGGGAGGGTCGGGTCGGAGCAATCAGCCCCAGCATTTT.

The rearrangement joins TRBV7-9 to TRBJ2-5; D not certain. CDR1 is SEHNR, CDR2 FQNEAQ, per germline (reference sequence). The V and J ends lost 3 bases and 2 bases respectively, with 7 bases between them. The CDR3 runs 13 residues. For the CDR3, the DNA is TGTGCCAGCAGCTTCCTGTCACAAGAGACCCAGTACTTC. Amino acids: CASSFLSQETQYF.

The CDR3 reads CASSHETSGKNTGELFF. CDR3 nucleotides: TGCGCCAGCAGTCATGAGACTAGCGGAAAGAACACCGGGGAGCTGTTTTTT. The chain couples TRBV23-1 to TRBJ2-2, with TRBD2 identical over 9 bases. TRBV23-1 is marked as an open reading frame, function uncertain. After removal of 3 bases from V and 1 base from J, the junction contained 6 bases not matched to a gene. The CDR3 length is 17 residues.

The CDR3 loop is CASSPSGGGETQYF. The CDR3 DNA is TGTGCCAGCAGCCCCTCAGGGGGCGGCGAGACCCAGTACTTC. The chain recombines TRBV6-5 with TRBJ2-5; 8 bases are shared with TRBD1. V dropped 6 bases and J dropped 5; count of bases not matched to a gene: 8. This CDR3 is 14 amino acids long. Germline loops: CDR1 MNHEY, CDR2 SVGAGI.

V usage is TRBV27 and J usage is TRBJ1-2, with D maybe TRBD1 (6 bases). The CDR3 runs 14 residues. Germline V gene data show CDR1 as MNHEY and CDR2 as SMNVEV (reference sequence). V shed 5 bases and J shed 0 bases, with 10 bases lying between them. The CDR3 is CASSPGTTNYGYTF. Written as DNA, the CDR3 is TGTGCCAGCAGTCCGGGGACAACTAACTATGGCTACACCTTC.

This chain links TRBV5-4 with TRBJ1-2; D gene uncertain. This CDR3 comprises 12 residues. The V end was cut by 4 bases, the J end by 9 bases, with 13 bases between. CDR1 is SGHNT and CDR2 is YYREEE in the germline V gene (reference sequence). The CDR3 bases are TGTGCCAGCAGCGAGGAAGGGTATCGCTACACCTTC. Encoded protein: CASSEEGYRYTF.

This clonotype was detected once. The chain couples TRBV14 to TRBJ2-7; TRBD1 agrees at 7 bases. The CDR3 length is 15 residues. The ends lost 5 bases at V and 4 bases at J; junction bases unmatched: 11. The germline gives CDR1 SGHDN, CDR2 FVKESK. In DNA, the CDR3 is TGTGCCAGCAGCTTGGGACAGACGGTCCCGTACGAGCAGTACTTC. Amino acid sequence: CASSLGQTVPYEQYF.

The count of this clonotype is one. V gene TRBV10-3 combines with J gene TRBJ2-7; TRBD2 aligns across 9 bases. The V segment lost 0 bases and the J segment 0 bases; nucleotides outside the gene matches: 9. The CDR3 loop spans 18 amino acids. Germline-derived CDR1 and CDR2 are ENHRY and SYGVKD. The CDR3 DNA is TGTGCCATCAGTGAGTCGAAAACCCTTAGCGGGAGCTCCTACGAGCAGTACTTC. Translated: CAISESKTLSGSSYEQYF.

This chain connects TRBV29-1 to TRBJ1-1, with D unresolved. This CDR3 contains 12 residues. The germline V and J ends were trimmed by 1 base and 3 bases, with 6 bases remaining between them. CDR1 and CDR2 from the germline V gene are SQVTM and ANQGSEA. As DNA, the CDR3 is TGCAGCGTTGAAGGGTGGGACACTGAAGCTTTCTTT. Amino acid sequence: CSVEGWDTEAFF. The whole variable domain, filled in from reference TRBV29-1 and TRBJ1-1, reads SAVISQKPSRDICQRGTSLTIQCQVDSQVTMMFWYRQQPGQSLTLIATANQGSEATYESGFVIDKFPISRPNLTFSTLTVSNMSPEDSSIYLCSVEGWDTEAFFGQGTRLTVV.

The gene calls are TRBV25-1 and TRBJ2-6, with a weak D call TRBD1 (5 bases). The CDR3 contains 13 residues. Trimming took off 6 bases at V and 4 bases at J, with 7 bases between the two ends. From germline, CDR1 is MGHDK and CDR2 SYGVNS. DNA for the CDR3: TGTGCCAGCAGGGGGCAAGGGGCCAACGTCCTGACTTTC. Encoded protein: CASRGQGANVLTF.

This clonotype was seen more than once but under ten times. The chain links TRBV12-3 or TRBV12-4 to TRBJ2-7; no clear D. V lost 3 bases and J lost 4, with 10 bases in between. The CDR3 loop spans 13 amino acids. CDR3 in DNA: TGTGCCAGCAGTTTGGGCAGTCTATACGAGCAGTACTTC. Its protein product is CASSLGSLYEQYF.

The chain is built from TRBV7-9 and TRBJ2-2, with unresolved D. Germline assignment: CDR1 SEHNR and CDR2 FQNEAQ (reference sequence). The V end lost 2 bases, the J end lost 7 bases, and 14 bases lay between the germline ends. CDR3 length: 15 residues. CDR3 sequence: CASSLPSRSGGELFF. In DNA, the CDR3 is TGTGCCAGCAGCTTACCCAGTCGCTCAGGCGGGGAGCTGTTTTTT.

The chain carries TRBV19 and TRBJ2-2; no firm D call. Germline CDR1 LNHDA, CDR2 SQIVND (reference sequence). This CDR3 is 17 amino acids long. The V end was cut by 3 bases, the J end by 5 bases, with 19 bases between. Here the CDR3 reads CASSISWFWVLTGELFF. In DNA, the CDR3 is TGTGCCAGTAGTATTTCTTGGTTTTGGGTGTTAACCGGGGAGCTGTTTTTT.

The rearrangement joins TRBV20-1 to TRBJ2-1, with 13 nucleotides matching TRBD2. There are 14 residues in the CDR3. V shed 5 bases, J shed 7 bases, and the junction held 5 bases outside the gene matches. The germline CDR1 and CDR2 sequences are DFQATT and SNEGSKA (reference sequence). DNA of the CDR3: TGCAGTGCTCGACTAGCGGGGGGCCTTAATGAGCAGTTCTTC. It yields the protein CSARLAGGLNEQFF.

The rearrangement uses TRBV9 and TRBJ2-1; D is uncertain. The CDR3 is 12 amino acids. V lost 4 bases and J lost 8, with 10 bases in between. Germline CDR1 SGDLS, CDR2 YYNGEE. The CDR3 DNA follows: TGTGCCAGCAGCCTAGGCAATCATGAGCAGTTCTTC. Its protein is CASSLGNHEQFF.

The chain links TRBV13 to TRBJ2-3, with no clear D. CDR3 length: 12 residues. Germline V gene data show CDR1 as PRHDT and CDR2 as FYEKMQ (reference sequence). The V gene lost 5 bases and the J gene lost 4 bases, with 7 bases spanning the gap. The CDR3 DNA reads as TGTGCCAGCAGCCCGCTCTCAGATACGCAGTATTTT. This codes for CASSPLSDTQYF.

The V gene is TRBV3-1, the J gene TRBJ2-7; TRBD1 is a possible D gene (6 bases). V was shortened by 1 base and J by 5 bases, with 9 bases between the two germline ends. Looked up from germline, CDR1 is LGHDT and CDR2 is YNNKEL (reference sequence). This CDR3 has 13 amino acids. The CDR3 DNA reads TGTGCCAGCAGCCAAGCAGGGGCTGACGAGCAGTACTTC. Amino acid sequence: CASSQAGADEQYF.

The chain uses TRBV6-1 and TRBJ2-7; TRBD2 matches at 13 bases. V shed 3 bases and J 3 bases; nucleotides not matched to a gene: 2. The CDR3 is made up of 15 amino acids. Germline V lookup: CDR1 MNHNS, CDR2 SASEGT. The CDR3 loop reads CASSEGLAGIYEQYF. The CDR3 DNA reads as TGTGCCAGCAGTGAGGGACTAGCGGGAATCTACGAGCAGTACTTC.

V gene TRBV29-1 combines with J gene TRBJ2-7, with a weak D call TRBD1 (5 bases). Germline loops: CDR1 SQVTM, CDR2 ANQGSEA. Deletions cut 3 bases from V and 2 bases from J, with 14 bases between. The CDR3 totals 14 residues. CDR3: CSVEIWTPAYEQYF. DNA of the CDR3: TGCAGCGTTGAGATCTGGACACCCGCCTACGAGCAGTACTTC.

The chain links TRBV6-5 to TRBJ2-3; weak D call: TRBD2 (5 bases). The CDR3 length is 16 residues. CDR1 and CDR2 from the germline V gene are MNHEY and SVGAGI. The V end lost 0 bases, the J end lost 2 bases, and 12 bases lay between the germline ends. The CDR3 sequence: CASSYSTGGLTDTQYF. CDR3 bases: TGTGCCAGCAGTTACTCGACTGGAGGTCTCACAGATACGCAGTATTTT.

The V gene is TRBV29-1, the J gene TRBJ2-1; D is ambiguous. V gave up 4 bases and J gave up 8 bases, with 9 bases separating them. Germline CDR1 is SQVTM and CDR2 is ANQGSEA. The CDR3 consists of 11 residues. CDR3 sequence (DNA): TGCAGCGTTGTTAGTTCCGATGAGCAGTTCTTC. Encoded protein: CSVVSSDEQFF.

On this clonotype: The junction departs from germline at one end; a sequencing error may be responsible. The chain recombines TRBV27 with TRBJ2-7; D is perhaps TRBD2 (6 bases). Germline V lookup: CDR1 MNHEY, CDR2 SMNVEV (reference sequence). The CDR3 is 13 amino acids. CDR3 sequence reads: CASSSTSSYERYF. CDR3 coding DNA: TGTGCCAGCAGTTCAACTAGCTCCTACGAGCGGTACTTC.

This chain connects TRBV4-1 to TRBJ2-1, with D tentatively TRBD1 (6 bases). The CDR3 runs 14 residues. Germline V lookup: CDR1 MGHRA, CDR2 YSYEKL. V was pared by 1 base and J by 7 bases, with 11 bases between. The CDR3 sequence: CASSQGQVGNEQFF. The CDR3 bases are TGCGCCAGCAGCCAAGGACAGGTCGGAAATGAGCAGTTCTTC.

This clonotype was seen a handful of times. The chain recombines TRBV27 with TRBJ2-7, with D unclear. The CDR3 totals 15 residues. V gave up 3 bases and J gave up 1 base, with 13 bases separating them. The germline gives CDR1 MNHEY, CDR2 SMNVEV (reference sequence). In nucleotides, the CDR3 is TGTGCCAGCAGTTTGTCTGTCCAACATTCCTACGAGCAGTACTTC. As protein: CASSLSVQHSYEQYF.

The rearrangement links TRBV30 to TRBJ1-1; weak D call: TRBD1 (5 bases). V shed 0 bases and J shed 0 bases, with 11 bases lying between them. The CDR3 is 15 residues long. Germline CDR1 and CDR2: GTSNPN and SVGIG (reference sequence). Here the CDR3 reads CAWSVAAGLNTEAFF. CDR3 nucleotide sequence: TGTGCCTGGAGTGTAGCGGCAGGGCTGAACACTGAAGCTTTCTTT. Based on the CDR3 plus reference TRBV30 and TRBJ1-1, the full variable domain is SQTIHQWPATLVQPVGSPLSLECTVEGTSNPNLYWYRQAAGRGLQLLFYSVGIGQISSEVPQNLSASRPQDRQFILSSKKLLLSDSGFYLCAWSVAAGLNTEAFFGQGTRLTVV.